The 2 T cell receptor beta chains in this list originate from one sample, sequenced in a study of blood T cell repertoires in COVID-19 (dated by TCRdb to 2020 to 2022). The library came from the immunoSEQ multiplex PCR assay. Held by TCRdb, this immuneACCESS table contains in-frame sequences only and omits some clones. Under half of the omission traces to an unresolved V gene where checked; the cause of the rest is unknown. This sample holds around 290,000 clones; 88% were observed only once. Around 2% of the sample belongs to the ten largest clones. The sample comprised PBMCs or T cells enriched from blood (not recorded which). The receptors come from a woman in her sixties or seventies in a cohort exposed to, infected with or recovered from COVID-19 (not recorded which).

This chain connects TRBV11-2 to TRBJ2-5; TRBD1 might be the D (5 bases). The CDR3 runs to 14 residues. Germline V gene lookup returns CDR1 SGHAT and CDR2 FQNNGV. V was cut by 0 bases and J by 7 bases, with 12 bases left in between. The CDR3 sequence: CASSLESAGRTQYF. As DNA, the CDR3 is TGTGCCAGCAGCTTAGAGTCGGCAGGGCGGACCCAGTACTTC.

The gene calls are TRBV27 and TRBJ2-3; 7 positions match TRBD2. Unmatched junction bases numbered 6, after V lost 6 bases and J lost 6 bases. Germline V gives CDR1 MNHEY, CDR2 SMNVEV (reference sequence). The CDR3 sequence is 13 residues long. CDR3 amino acids: CASRPAGLDTQYF. CDR3 DNA: TGTGCCAGCAGGCCAGCGGGACTGGATACGCAGTATTTT.